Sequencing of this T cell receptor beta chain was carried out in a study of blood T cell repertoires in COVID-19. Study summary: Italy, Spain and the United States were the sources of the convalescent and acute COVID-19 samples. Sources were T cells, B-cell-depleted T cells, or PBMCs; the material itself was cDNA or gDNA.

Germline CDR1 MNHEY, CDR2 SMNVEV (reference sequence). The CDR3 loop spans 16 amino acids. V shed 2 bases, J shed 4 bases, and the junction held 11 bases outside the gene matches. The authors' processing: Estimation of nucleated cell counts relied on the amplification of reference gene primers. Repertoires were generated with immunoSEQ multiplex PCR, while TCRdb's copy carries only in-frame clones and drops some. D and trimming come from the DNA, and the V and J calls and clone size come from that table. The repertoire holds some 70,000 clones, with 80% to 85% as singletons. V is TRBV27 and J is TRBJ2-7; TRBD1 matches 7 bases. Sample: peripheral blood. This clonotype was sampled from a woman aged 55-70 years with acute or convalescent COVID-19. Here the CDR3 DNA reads TGTGCCAGCAGTTTAGAACCGGGACAGTGGGTATACGAGCAGTACTTC. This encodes CASSLEPGQWVYEQYF.